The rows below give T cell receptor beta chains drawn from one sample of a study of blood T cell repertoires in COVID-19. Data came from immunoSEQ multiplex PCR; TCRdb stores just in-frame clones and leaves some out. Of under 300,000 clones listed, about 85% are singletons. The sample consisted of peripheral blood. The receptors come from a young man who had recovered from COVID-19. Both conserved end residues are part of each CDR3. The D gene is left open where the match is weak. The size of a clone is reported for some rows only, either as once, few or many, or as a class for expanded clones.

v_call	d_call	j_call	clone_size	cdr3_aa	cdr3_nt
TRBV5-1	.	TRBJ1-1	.	CASSLDGRGVNTEAFF	TGCGCCAGCAGCTTGGACGGGCGGGGGGTGAACACTGAAGCTTTCTTT
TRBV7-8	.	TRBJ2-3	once	CASSLGGDTDTQYF	TGTGCCAGCAGCTTAGGCGGAGACACAGATACGCAGTATTTT
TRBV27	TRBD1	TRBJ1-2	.	CASSPRVGTGRGYGYTF	TGTGCCAGCAGTCCACGGGTTGGGACAGGGAGGGGCTATGGCTACACCTTC
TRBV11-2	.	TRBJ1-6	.	CASSQMSVSSYNSPLHF	TGTGCCAGCAGCCAAATGAGTGTTAGCTCCTATAATTCACCCCTCCACTTT
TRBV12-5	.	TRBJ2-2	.	CASGKNIQVGTGELFF	TGTGCTAGTGGCAAAAATATACAGGTTGGTACCGGGGAGCTGTTTTTT
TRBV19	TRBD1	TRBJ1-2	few	CASSDRAEGYTF	TGTGCCAGTAGCGACAGGGCAGAAGGCTACACCTTC
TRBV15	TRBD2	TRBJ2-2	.	CATSREGTGGVRNTGELFF	TGTGCCACCAGCAGAGAGGGAACCGGGGGGGTAAGGAACACCGGGGAGCTGTTTTTT
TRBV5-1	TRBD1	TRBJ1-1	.	CASSSDRVAFF	TGCGCCAGCAGCTCTGACAGGGTTGCTTTCTTT
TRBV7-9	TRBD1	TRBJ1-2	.	CASSPGGQGGYYGYTF	TGTGCCAGCAGCCCGGGCGGACAGGGTGGTTATTATGGCTACACCTTC
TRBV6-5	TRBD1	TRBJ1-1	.	CASLTTGGGTEAFF	TGTGCCAGCCTAACAACAGGGGGCGGGACTGAAGCTTTCTTT
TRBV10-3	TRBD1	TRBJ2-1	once	CAISDLNRGLNEQFF	TGTGCCATCAGTGACCTTAACAGGGGGCTAAATGAGCAGTTCTTC
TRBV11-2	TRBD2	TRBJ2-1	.	CASSRSLRGGSHEQFF	TGTGCCAGCAGCCGGAGCCTGCGGGGGGGCAGCCATGAGCAGTTCTTC
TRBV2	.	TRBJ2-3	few	CASSDPITDTQYF	TGTGCCAGCAGTGATCCTATCACAGATACGCAGTATTTT
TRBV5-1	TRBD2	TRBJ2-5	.	CASSFTSGAETQYF	TGCGCCAGCAGCTTCACTAGCGGGGCAGAGACCCAGTACTTC
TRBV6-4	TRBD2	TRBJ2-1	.	CASSERLAGGNEQFF	TGTGCCAGCAGTGAGAGACTAGCGGGGGGGAATGAGCAGTTCTTC
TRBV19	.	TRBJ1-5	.	CASSISLGQPQHF	TGTGCCAGTAGTATCAGCTTGGGCCAGCCCCAGCATTTT
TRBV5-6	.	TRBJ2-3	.	CASSSKHGGSTDTQYF	TGTGCCAGCAGCTCTAAACACGGAGGATCGACAGATACGCAGTATTTT
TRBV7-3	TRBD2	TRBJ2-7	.	CASSLQAGGTYEQYF	TGTGCCAGCAGTTTGCAAGCGGGGGGGACCTACGAGCAGTACTTC
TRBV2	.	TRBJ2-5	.	CASLAKETQYF	TGTGCCAGCCTAGCCAAAGAGACCCAGTACTTC
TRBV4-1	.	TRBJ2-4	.	CASSQNRLVAKNIQYF	TGCGCCAGCAGCCAAAACCGACTTGTAGCCAAAAACATTCAGTACTTC
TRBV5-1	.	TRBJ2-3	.	CASSLLSGNRADTQYF	TGCGCCAGCAGCTTGCTGTCAGGGAATCGCGCAGATACGCAGTATTTT
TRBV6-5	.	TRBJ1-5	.	CASSPILTQGPQHF	TGTGCCAGCAGTCCGATTCTGACTCAAGGGCCCCAGCATTTT
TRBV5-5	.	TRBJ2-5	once	CASTTTGKFQETQYF	TGTGCCAGCACCACAACAGGGAAGTTCCAAGAGACCCAGTACTTC
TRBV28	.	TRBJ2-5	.	CASSLQGSAQYF	TGTGCCAGCAGTTTGCAGGGGTCGGCCCAGTACTTC
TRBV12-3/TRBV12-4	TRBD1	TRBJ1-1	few	CASRGQGGTEAFF	TGTGCCAGCAGGGGACAGGGCGGCACTGAAGCTTTCTTT
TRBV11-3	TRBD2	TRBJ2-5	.	CASSLGTSETYEETQYF	TGTGCCAGCAGCTTAGGGACTAGCGAAACATATGAAGAGACCCAGTACTTC
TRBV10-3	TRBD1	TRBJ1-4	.	CAIRPDRASNEKLFF	TGTGCCATCAGACCGGACAGGGCGAGTAATGAAAAACTGTTTTTT
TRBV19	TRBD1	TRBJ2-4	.	CASSIGSGTANIQYF	TGTGCCAGTAGTATAGGATCCGGGACAGCAAACATTCAGTACTTC